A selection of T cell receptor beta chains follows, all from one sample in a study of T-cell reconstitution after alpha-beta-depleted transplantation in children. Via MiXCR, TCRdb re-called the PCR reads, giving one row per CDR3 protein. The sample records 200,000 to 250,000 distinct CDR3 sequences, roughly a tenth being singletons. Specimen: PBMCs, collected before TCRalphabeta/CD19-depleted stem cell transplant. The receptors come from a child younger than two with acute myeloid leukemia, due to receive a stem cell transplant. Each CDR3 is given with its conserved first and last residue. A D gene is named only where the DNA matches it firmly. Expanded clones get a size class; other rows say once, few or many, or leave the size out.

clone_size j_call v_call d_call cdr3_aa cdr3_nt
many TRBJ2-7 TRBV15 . CATSRVGYEQYF TGTGCCACCAGCAGAGTAGGCTACGAGCAGTACTTC
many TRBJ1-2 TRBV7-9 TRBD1 CAGAGQTGTDYGYTF TGTGCCGGGGCGGGCCAGACAGGGACGGACTATGGCTACACCTTC
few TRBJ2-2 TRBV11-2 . CASSFPSMATSGRGTTGELFF TGTGCCAGCAGCTTTCCCTCAATGGCTACTTCGGGGCGGGGCACAACCGGGGAGCTGTTTTTT
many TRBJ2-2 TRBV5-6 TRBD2 CASTFLTSGANGELFF TGTGCCAGCACCTTCCTGACTAGCGGGGCTAACGGGGAGCTGTTTTTT
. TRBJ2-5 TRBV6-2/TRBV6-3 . CASSPGGSQETQYF TGTGCCAGCAGTCCGGGCGGCAGCCAAGAGACCCAGTACTTC
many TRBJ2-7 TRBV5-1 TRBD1 CASSWDRDRIYEQYF TGCGCCAGCAGCTGGGATCGGGACAGGATCTACGAGCAGTACTTC
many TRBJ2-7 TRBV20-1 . CSAVDSYEQYF TGCAGTGCTGTAGACAGCTACGAGCAGTACTTC
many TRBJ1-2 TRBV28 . CASSNTFRWGRAANYGYTF TGTGCCAGCAGCAATACCTTCAGGTGGGGGCGGGCAGCTAACTATGGCTACACCTTC
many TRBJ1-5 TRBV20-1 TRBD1 CSAREVVGQGNQPQHF TGCAGTGCTAGAGAAGTCGTAGGACAGGGGAATCAGCCCCAGCATTTT
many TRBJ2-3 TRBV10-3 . CAISDFSGADTQYF TGTGCCATCAGTGATTTTTCAGGGGCAGATACGCAGTATTTT
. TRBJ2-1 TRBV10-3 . CAIRPGIGPFNELFF TGTGCCATCAGGCCAGGGATTGGCCCCTTCAATGAGCTGTTCTTC
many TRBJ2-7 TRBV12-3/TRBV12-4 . CASSDLGGRDEQYF TGTGCCAGCAGCGATCTGGGGGGAAGGGACGAGCAGTACTTC
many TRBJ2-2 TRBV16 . CASSQSQGVGELFF TGTGCCAGCAGCCAATCGCAGGGTGTCGGGGAGCTGTTTTTT
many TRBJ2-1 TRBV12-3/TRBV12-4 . CASSLDPSYNEQFF TGTGCCAGCAGTTTAGACCCCTCCTACAATGAGCAGTTCTTC
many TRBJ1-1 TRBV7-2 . CASTEQGRASTEAFF TGTGCCAGCACCGAGCAAGGCAGGGCCTCCACTGAAGCTTTCTTT
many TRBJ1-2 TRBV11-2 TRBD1 CASSFRERQGAYGYTF TGTGCCAGCAGCTTTCGGGAAAGGCAGGGGGCTTATGGCTACACCTTC
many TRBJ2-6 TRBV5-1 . CASSWGESSGANVLTF TGCGCCAGCAGCTGGGGGGAGAGCTCTGGGGCCAACGTCCTGACTTTC
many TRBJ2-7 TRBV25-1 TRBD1 CASSESLGDSLSYEQYF TGTGCCAGCAGTGAATCCTTGGGGGACAGCCTCTCCTACGAGCAGTACTTC
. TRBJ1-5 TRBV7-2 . CASSSGGPFLPQHF TGTGCCAGCAGCTCGGGGGGGCCTTTTTTGCCCCAGCATTTT
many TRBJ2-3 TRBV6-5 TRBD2 CASSYSVAGKGYTDTQYF TGTGCCAGCAGTTACTCGGTAGCGGGTAAAGGCTACACAGATACGCAGTATTTT
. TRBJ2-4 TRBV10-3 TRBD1 CAISESPGQGIQYF TGTGCCATCAGTGAGTCTCCGGGACAGGGAATTCAGTACTTC
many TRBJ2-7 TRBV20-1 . CSATQLHEQYF TGCAGTGCTACTCAGTTACACGAGCAGTACTTC
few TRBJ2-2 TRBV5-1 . CASSLVAGWGNTGELFF TGCGCCAGCAGCTTGGTTGCAGGCTGGGGTAACACCGGGGAGCTGTTTTTT
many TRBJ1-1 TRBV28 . CASSPWGAAEAFF TGTGCCAGCAGTCCTTGGGGCGCCGCTGAAGCTTTCTTT
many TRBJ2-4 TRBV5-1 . CASSLGVGDIQYF TGCGCCAGCAGCTTGGGGGTAGGGGACATTCAGTACTTC
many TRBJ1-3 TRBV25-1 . CASSGISFSGNTIYF TGTGCCAGCAGTGGAATCTCCTTCTCTGGAAACACCATATATTTT
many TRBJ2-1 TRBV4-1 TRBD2 CASSQAGRGGPYNEQFF TGCGCCAGCAGCCAGGCGGGTCGGGGGGGCCCCTACAATGAGCAGTTCTTC
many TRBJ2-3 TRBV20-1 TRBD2 CSAPGLAGSSTDTQYF TGCAGTGCGCCGGGACTAGCGGGGTCTAGCACAGATACGCAGTATTTT
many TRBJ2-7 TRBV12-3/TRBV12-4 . CASSGYSYEQYF TGTGCCAGCAGCGGATATAGCTACGAGCAGTACTTC
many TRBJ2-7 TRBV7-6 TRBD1 CASSWGQLYEQYF TGTGCCAGCAGTTGGGGACAGCTCTACGAGCAGTACTTC
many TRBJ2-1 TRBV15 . CATSREGRGYNEQFF TGTGCCACCAGCAGAGAAGGGAGAGGCTACAATGAGCAGTTCTTC
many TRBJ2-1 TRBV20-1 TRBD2 CSAIYLSGTSGREGSYNEQFF TGCAGTGCTATATACCTTTCCGGGACTAGCGGGAGGGAGGGCTCCTACAATGAGCAGTTCTTC
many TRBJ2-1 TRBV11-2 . CASSSGTIAYNEQFF TGTGCCAGCAGCTCAGGGACGATAGCCTACAATGAGCAGTTCTTC
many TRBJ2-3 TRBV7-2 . CASRLVTDTQYF TGTGCCAGCAGATTGGTCACAGATACGCAGTATTTT
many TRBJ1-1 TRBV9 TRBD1 CASSPGTGDAAFF TGTGCCAGCAGCCCAGGGACAGGGGACGCAGCTTTCTTT
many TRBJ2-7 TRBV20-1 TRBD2 CSALRGIYEQYF TGCAGTGCTTTGCGGGGGATCTACGAGCAGTACTTC
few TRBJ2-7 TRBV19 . CASSVQVSYEQYF TGTGCCAGTAGTGTACAGGTTTCCTACGAGCAGTACTTC
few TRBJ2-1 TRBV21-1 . CASSSHLGQEGSYNEQFF TGTGCCAGCAGCTCCCACTTGGGACAGGAGGGGTCCTACAATGAGCAGTTCTTC
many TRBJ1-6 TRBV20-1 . CSAADGYSPLHF TGCAGTGCTGCCGACGGGTATTCACCCCTCCACTTT
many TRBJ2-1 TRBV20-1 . CSARASRGGYNEQFF TGCAGTGCTAGAGCCTCTAGAGGAGGGTACAATGAGCAGTTCTTC
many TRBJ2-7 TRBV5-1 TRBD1 CASSGLDHRGRHEQYF TGCGCCAGCAGCGGATTGGACCACAGGGGTCGCCACGAGCAGTACTTC
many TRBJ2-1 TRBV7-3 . CASSLMAINEQFF TGTGCCAGCAGCTTAATGGCAATTAATGAGCAGTTCTTC
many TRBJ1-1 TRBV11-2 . CASSFGGDTEAFF TGTGCCAGCAGTTTCGGGGGCGACACTGAAGCTTTCTTT
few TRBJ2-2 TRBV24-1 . CATGSQDTNTGELFF TGTGCCACCGGCTCTCAGGATACGAACACCGGGGAGCTGTTTTTT
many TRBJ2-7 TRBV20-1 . CSARDWDTSYEQYF TGCAGTGCTAGAGATTGGGACACCTCCTACGAGCAGTACTTC
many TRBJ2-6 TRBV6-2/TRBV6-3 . CASSHPRGGANVLTF TGTGCCAGCAGTCACCCGAGGGGGGGGGCCAACGTCCTGACTTTC
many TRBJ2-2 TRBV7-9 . CASSYQGFDTGELFF TGTGCCAGCAGCTATCAAGGGTTTGACACCGGGGAGCTGTTTTTT
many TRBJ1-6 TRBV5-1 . CASSGSGTPENSPLHF TGCGCCAGCAGCGGCTCCGGGACACCGGAAAATTCACCCCTCCACTTT
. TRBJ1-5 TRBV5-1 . CASSLDRPDQPQHF TGCGCCAGCAGCCTGGACCGCCCGGATCAGCCCCAGCATTTT
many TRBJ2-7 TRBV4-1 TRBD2 CASSHGGEAYEQYF TGCGCCAGCAGCCATGGGGGGGAAGCGTACGAGCAGTACTTC